These 2 T cell receptor beta chains were sequenced from one sample in a study of breast tumors, draining lymph nodes, adjacent tissues. TCRdb itself ran the multiplex PCR reads through MiXCR, one entry per CDR3 protein. This repertoire shows 150,000 to 200,000 distinct CDR3 sequences, roughly a third found once; its top ten account for roughly 4.5%. Breast cancer patients provided tissue from their axillary draining lymph nodes. The sample taken for sequencing was axillary lymph node tissue. The receptors shown here come from a female donor with breast cancer. Some clones in this sample may be carry-over from other donors' samples.

Ten or more counts support this clonotype. The genes are TRBV7-2 and TRBJ2-2, with D hard to call. V was cut by 7 bases and J by 5 bases, with 5 bases left in between. The CDR3 extends over 11 amino acids. Germline V gives CDR1 SGHTA, CDR2 FQGNSA. In nucleotides, the CDR3 is TGTGCCAGCACTCAAACCGGGGAGCTGTTTTTT. This gives the protein CASTQTGELFF.

The sample holds many counts of this clonotype. This sequence joins TRBV7-8 and TRBJ2-7, with D uncertain. V was cut by 1 base and J by 4 bases, with 14 bases left in between. The V gene's germline CDR1 is SGHVS and CDR2 FQNEAQ. The CDR3 runs 15 residues. The CDR3: CASSLGALDSYEQYF. The CDR3 DNA follows: TGTGCCAGCAGCTTAGGGGCCCTAGACTCGTACGAGCAGTACTTC. Based on the CDR3 plus reference TRBV7-8 and TRBJ2-7, the full variable domain is GAGVSQSPRYKVAKRGQDVALRCDPISGHVSLFWYQQALGQGPEFLTYFQNEAQLDKSGLPSDRFFAERPEGSVSTLKIQRTQQEDSAVYLCASSLGALDSYEQYFGPGTRLTVT.